This T cell receptor (beta chain) was recorded in a study of T cell repertoires in cytomegalovirus infection. In the study overall: The study used recently identified HLA-C-restricted and well-studied HLA-B-restricted CMV epitopes. CMV infection and matching HLA type were both indicated by public TCR beta signatures. The study's findings and limits: The cumulative frequency of public TCR beta families identified carriers of CMV plus the relevant HLA. Within the response measured ex vivo, HLA-C-restricted CMV-specific TCR beta clonotypes were dominant.

This clonotype appeared a few times. Its cognate antigen is unknown. TCRdb reprocessed the reads with MiXCR, giving one entry per CDR3 protein. The table records approximately 89,000 distinct CDR3 sequences, 20% to 30% of them present only once. The V gene's germline CDR1 is MNHNY and CDR2 SVGAGI (reference sequence). V was pared by 6 bases and J by 2 bases, with 10 bases between. The CDR3 consists of 13 residues. The specimen comprised CD8+ T cells from cultured PBMCs, sampled from culture after CMV antigen stimulation. The sequence derives from a human donor in good health (CMV status not recorded). Some clones in this sample may be carry-over from other donors' samples. The chain joins TRBV6-6 to TRBJ2-5; no clear D gene. CDR3 loop: CASRDEIQETQYF. CDR3 in DNA: TGTGCCAGCAGAGACGAAATACAAGAGACCCAGTACTTC.